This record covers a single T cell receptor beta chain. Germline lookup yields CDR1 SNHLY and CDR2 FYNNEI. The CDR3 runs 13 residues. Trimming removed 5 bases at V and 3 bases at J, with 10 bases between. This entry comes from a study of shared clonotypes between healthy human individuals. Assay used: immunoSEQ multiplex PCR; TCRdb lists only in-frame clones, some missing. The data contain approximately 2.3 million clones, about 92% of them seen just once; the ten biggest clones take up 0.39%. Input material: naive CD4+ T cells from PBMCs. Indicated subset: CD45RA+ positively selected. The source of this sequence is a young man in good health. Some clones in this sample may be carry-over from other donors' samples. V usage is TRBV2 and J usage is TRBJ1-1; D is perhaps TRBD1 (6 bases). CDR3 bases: TGTGCCAGCAGTCAACAGGGTGACACTGAAGCTTTCTTT. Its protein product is CASSQQGDTEAFF.